By sample fraction, the clone carrying this TCR beta chain is medium-sized. The sample belongs to a study of T cells after yellow fever vaccination. Study background: The SMART-Seq v4 Ultra Low Input method served to prepare the low-cell-number fractions. Study-wide results and limits: Any FACS-sorted repertoire could hold abundant clonotypes that contaminate it from the bulk population.

Trimming left V 1 base short and J 5 bases short, with 8 bases between. The V gene's germline CDR1 is SGHTA and CDR2 FQGNSA. The CDR3 is 13 residues long. TCRdb passed the 5' RACE reads through MiXCR, listing each CDR3 protein once. The profile shows tens of thousands of distinct CDR3 sequences, approximately 3.2% of them singletons. The rearrangement joins TRBV7-2 to TRBJ1-1, with D hard to call. This sequence originates from a man between 18 and 35 years old who received the YFV17D yellow fever vaccine. Sample: PBMCs, either bulk or a sorted T-cell subset (CD4+, CD8+, memory, or dextramer-sorted; not recorded which), taken about 49 days after the first yellow fever vaccination. The CDR3 nucleotides read TGTGCCAGCAGCTTAGGACGAGAAACTGAAGCTTTCTTT. Translation: CASSLGRETEAFF.